The clone carrying this T cell receptor (beta chain) showed up just a few times. This sample was taken from a study of early T cells in non-severe SARS-CoV-2 infection. The V and J ends lost 3 bases and 6 bases respectively, with 10 bases between them. Germline loops: CDR1 SQVTM, CDR2 ANQGSEA. This CDR3 is 12 amino acids long. Individual cDNA molecules received unique molecular identifiers. A single record per CDR3 protein comes from TCRdb applying MiXCR to the 5' RACE reads. The sample yields about 46,000 distinct CDR3 sequences, roughly 10% seen once. Sequencing used whole blood, obtained at baseline. The rearrangement joins TRBV29-1 to TRBJ2-3; D might be TRBD1 or TRBD2, each matching 5 bases. This receptor was taken from an adult who was a healthcare worker with PCR-confirmed SARS-CoV-2 infection or an uninfected control (not recorded which). As DNA, the CDR3 is TGCAGCGTTGACACCGGGGACGATACGCAGTATTTT. It translates to CSVDTGDDTQYF.